This T cell receptor beta chain was sequenced in a study of circulating tumor DNA in untreated peripheral T-cell lymphoma. General study results and limits: Baseline tissues yielded about 89% and baseline serum roughly 61% tumor-specific clonotype detection.

Produced via immunoSEQ multiplex PCR; TCRdb's table is partial and in-frame only. The data hold more than 1,000 clones, with around four fifths observed a single time. This tumor tissue came from a pretreatment baseline collection. The CDR3 extends over 12 amino acids. V lost 6 bases, J lost 5 bases, and 11 bases lay in between. In this sample, this clone turned up once. Its antigen is unknown. The genes are TRBV6-7 and TRBJ2-7; D may be TRBD1 (6 bases). TRBV6-7 is known as an ORF, though its function is uncertain. The source of this sequence is a human donor with peripheral T-cell lymphoma. The sample comprised tumor tissue. The CDR3 is CASRQGPNEQYF. The CDR3 nucleotides read TGTGCCAGCAGACAGGGACCCAACGAGCAGTACTTC.